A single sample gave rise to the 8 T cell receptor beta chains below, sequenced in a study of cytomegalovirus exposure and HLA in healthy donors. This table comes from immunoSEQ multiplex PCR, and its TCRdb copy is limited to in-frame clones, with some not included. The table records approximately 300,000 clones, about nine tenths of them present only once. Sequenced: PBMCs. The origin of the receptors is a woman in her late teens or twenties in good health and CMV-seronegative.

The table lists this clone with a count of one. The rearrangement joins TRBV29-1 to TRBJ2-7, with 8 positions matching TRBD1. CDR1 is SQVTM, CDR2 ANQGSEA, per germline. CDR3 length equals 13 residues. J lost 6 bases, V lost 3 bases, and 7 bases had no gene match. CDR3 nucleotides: TGCAGCGTTGACATCGCAGGGGGCGGCGAGCAGTACTTC. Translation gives CSVDIAGGGEQYF.

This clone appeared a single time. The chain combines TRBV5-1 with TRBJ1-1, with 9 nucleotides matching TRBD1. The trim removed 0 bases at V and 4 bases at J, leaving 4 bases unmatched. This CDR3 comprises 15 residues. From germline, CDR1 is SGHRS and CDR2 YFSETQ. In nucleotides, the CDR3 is TGCGCCAGCAGCTTGGTACAGGGGGCGGGCACTGAAGCTTTCTTT. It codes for CASSLVQGAGTEAFF.

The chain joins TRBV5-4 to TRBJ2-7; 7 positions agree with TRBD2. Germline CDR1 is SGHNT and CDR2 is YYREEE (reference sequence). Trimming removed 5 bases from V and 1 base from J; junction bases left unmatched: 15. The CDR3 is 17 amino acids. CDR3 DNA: TGTGCCAGCAGTCTGGGGGGGGAGGGCCCGTTTTCCTACGAGCAGTACTTC. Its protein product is CASSLGGEGPFSYEQYF. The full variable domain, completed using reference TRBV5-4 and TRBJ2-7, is ETGVTQSPTHLIKTRGQQVTLRCSSQSGHNTVSWYQQALGQGPQFIFQYYREEENGRGNFPPRFSGLQFPNYSSELNVNALELDDSALYLCASSLGGEGPFSYEQYFGPGTRLTVT.

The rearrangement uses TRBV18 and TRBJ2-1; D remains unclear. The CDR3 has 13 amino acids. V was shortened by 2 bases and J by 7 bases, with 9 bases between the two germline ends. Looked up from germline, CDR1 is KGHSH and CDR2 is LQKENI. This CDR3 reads CASSPSSLNEQFF. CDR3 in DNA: TGTGCCAGCTCACCATCCTCTTTAAATGAGCAGTTCTTC.

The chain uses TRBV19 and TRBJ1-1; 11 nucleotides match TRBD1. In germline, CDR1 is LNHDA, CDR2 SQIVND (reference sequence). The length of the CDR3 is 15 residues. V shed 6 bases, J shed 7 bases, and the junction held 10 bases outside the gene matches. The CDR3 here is CASRKLSGTGGEAFF. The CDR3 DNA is TGTGCCAGTAGAAAGCTGTCTGGGACAGGGGGTGAAGCTTTCTTT. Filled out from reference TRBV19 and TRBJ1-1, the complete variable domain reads DGGITQSPKYLFRKEGQNVTLSCEQNLNHDAMYWYRQDPGQGLRLIYYSQIVNDFQKGDIAEGYSVSREKKESFPLTVTSAQKNPTAFYLCASRKLSGTGGEAFFGQGTRLTVV.

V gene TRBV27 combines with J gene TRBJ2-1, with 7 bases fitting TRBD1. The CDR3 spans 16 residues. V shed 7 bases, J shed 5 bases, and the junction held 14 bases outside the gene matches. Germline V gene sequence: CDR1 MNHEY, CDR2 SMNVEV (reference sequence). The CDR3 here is CASTPFGQGDHNEQFF. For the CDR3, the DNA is TGTGCCAGCACCCCCTTCGGTCAGGGGGACCACAATGAGCAGTTCTTC.

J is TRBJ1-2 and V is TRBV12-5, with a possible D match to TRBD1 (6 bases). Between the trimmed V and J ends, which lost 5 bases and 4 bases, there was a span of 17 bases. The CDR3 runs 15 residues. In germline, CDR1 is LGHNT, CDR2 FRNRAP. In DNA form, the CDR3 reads TGTGCTAGTGGTCAGCAGGGGCCGGATTCCTATGGCTACACCTTC. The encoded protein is CASGQQGPDSYGYTF.

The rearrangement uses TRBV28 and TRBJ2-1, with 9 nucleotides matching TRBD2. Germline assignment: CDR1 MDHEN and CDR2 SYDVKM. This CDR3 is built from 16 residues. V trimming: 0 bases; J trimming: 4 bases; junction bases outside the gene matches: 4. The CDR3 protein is CASSLWREGLYNEQFF. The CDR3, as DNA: TGTGCCAGCAGTTTATGGCGGGAGGGCTTATACAATGAGCAGTTCTTC.